Below, 18 T cell receptor beta chains from the same sample are listed, as sequenced in a study of OX40 agonist ivuxolimab in advanced cancers. The method behind the library was the immunoSEQ multiplex PCR assay. The table comes from immuneACCESS by way of TCRdb, which keeps in-frame sequences with V and J called. Part of the clones is missing from these tables; in studies checked, under half for an unresolved V gene and the rest for unknown reasons. This sample has about 28,000 clones in its table, and 65% to 90% of those were observed once. 45% to 60% of the sample is taken by the ten largest. The starting material was CD4+ or CD8+ T cells sorted from blood, obtained in a trial of the OX40 agonist ivuxolimab. Receptors were obtained from an adult with an advanced solid tumor such as melanoma, head and neck, liver or kidney cancer.

This sequence joins TRBV7-2 and TRBJ2-1; D is uncertain. CDR3 length: 13 residues. Germline CDR1 SGHTA, CDR2 FQGNSA. Trimming took off 2 bases at V and 2 bases at J, with 4 bases between the two ends. CDR3 protein: CASSLTPYNEQFF. The CDR3 coding sequence is TGTGCCAGCAGCTTAACCCCCTACAATGAGCAGTTCTTC. The entire variable domain, with the rest obtained from reference TRBV7-2 and TRBJ2-1, is as follows: GAGVSQSPSNKVTEKGKDVELRCDPISGHTALYWYRQSLGQGLEFLIYFQGNSAPDKSGLPSDRFSAERTGGSVSTLTIQRTQQEDSAVYLCASSLTPYNEQFFGPGTRLTVL.

This chain uses TRBV7-6 with TRBJ2-3; unclear D gene. The CDR3 sequence is 15 residues long. Germline V gives CDR1 SGHVS, CDR2 FNYEAQ. Trimming took off 4 bases at V and 0 bases at J, with 11 bases between the two ends. The CDR3 sequence is CASSSPGLSTDTQYF. CDR3 nucleotide sequence: TGTGCCAGCAGCTCCCCGGGCCTCAGCACAGATACGCAGTATTTT.

The chain employs TRBV6-6 and TRBJ2-7; 11 bases are a match to TRBD1. Germline CDR1 and CDR2: MNHNY and SVGAGI (reference sequence). With V trimmed by 6 bases and J by 6 bases, 4 bases remained unmatched. This CDR3 is 13 amino acids long. CDR3 bases: TGTGCCAGCAGCGGGACAGGGGGGAGCGAGCAGTACTTC. Translation gives CASSGTGGSEQYF.

V is TRBV19 and J is TRBJ2-3; D unclear. Germline assignment: CDR1 LNHDA and CDR2 SQIVND (reference sequence). The germline V and J ends were trimmed by 5 bases and 6 bases, with 9 bases remaining between them. This CDR3 spans 12 amino acids. CDR3 nucleotides: TGTGCCAGTAGTCTGGTATCCGATACGCAGTATTTT. Residues: CASSLVSDTQYF.

This clone has just a few counts. This chain uses TRBV6-4 with TRBJ2-3, with 13 bases matching TRBD2. The CDR3 covers 16 residues. Trimming cost V 2 bases and J 2 bases; bases outside gene matches: 1. In germline, CDR1 is MRHNA, CDR2 SNTAGT. The CDR3 coding sequence is TGTGCCAGCAGTGACACTAGCGGGGGGGCCACAGATACGCAGTATTTT. It codes for CASSDTSGGATDTQYF.

This clone was picked up one time. The chain employs TRBV7-9 and TRBJ1-2; unclear D gene. Germline assignment: CDR1 SEHNR and CDR2 FQNEAQ (reference sequence). The germline V and J ends were trimmed by 5 bases and 5 bases, with 18 bases remaining between them. The CDR3 spans 15 residues. CDR3 sequence: CASSPKKSLGYGYTF. The CDR3 DNA reads as TGTGCCAGCAGCCCAAAGAAGAGCCTGGGGTATGGCTACACCTTC.

This chain uses TRBV5-6 with TRBJ1-2; a weak D match, TRBD1 (5 bases). Per germline, CDR1 SGHDT and CDR2 YYEEEE. V lost 1 base, J lost 8 bases, and 15 bases lay in between. The CDR3 loop spans 14 amino acids. Written as DNA, the CDR3 is TGTGCCAGCAGCTTGATCCGGGACGCGGGGGGCTACACCTTC. Translating it yields CASSLIRDAGGYTF.

V is TRBV11-1 and J is TRBJ1-5; D remains unclear. There are 14 residues in the CDR3. Germline CDR1 is SGHAT and CDR2 is FQDESV (reference sequence). Deletions cut 6 bases from V and 5 bases from J, with 14 bases between. In DNA form, the CDR3 reads TGTGCCAGCAGTTCCGACCTACCGCATCAGCCCCAGCATTTT. This gives the protein CASSSDLPHQPQHF. Full variable domain (rest looked up from reference TRBV11-1 and TRBJ1-5): EAEVAQSPRYKITEKSQAVAFWCDPISGHATLYWYRQILGQGPELLVQFQDESVVDDSQLPKDRFSAERLKGVDSTLKIQPAELGDSAMYLCASSSDLPHQPQHFGDGTRLSIL.

V gene TRBV4-2 combines with J gene TRBJ2-2; no definite D call. The V gene's germline CDR1 is LGHNA and CDR2 YNFKEQ. The CDR3 totals 14 residues. V shed 3 bases and J shed 7 bases, with 12 bases lying between them. DNA of the CDR3: TGTGCCAGCAGCCACGGGTGGGGTCACGGGGAGCTGTTTTTT. Translation: CASSHGWGHGELFF.

This sequence joins TRBV28 and TRBJ2-7; D not resolved. The CDR3 is 14 amino acids. The germline V gene encodes CDR1 MDHEN and CDR2 SYDVKM. Trimming took 5 bases from V and 1 from J, leaving 12 bases between them. CDR3 bases: TGTGCCAGCAGTCCCTCCGTGCAATCCTACGAGCAGTACTTC. Encoded protein: CASSPSVQSYEQYF.

V is TRBV29-1 and J is TRBJ2-7; a possible D gene is TRBD1 (5 bases). CDR1 SQVTM and CDR2 ANQGSEA come from the germline V gene. Trimming took 5 bases from V and 6 from J, leaving 14 bases between them. The CDR3 is 12 amino acids. The CDR3 bases are TGCAGCGTTCAGGGTGGGGCGGCCGAGCAGTACTTC. Translated: CSVQGGAAEQYF.

This chain uses TRBV6-1 with TRBJ2-3; D not certain. Germline-derived CDR1 and CDR2 are MNHNS and SASEGT. The CDR3 consists of 14 residues. The ends were cut back, 5 bases at V and 0 bases at J, with 9 bases in the middle. The CDR3 region has the DNA TGTGCCAGCAGTTATCTAGGGAGCACAGATACGCAGTATTTT. Translated: CASSYLGSTDTQYF.

The chain combines TRBV4-1 with TRBJ2-6; no reliable D call. This CDR3 spans 18 amino acids. Germline CDR1 and CDR2: MGHRA and YSYEKL. Trimming removed 4 bases from V and 0 bases from J, with 16 bases in between. CDR3 residues: CASSRHPDMDSGANVLTF. The CDR3 DNA is TGCGCCAGCAGCCGCCATCCCGACATGGACTCTGGGGCCAACGTCCTGACTTTC.

In nucleotides, the CDR3 is TGTGCCAGCACTCCCCGCCCCCTGGGTCATTCACCCCTCCACTTT. This translates into CASTPRPLGHSPLHF. The genes are TRBV6-6 and TRBJ1-6; D not certain. Trimming removed 7 bases at V and 8 bases at J, with 18 bases between. Germline CDR1 is MNHNY and CDR2 is SVGAGI (reference sequence). This CDR3 region has 15 residues.

The rearrangement joins TRBV4-1 to TRBJ2-1, with 9 bases lining up with TRBD1. The germline V gene has CDR1 MGHRA and CDR2 YSYEKL. The CDR3 has 16 amino acids. V was pared by 1 base and J by 5 bases, with 6 bases of the junction left unmatched. For the CDR3, the DNA is TGCGCCAGCAGCCAAGTAGGTGGACAGGGGAACAATGAGCAGTTCTTC. Amino acids: CASSQVGGQGNNEQFF.

The genes are TRBV1 and TRBJ2-6. TRBV1 is listed as a pseudogene. The CDR3 has 17 amino acids. CDR3 loop: CTSRGWCAQSRANVLTF. DNA for the CDR3: TGCACCAGCAGGGGGTGGTGTGCACAAAGTCGGGCCAACGTCCTGACTTTC.

Many counts were recorded for this clone. The chain uses TRBV6-5 and TRBJ1-1, with D possibly TRBD1 on 5 matching bases. The CDR3 contains 12 residues. Germline V gives CDR1 MNHEY, CDR2 SVGAGI. Trimming stripped 2 bases from V and 4 bases from J, with 5 bases between. The CDR3 DNA reads as TGTGCCAGCAGTTACGGGGGCACTGAAGCTTTCTTT. The encoded protein is CASSYGGTEAFF.

This rearrangement joins TRBV29-1 to TRBJ2-7; D is uncertain. This CDR3 region has 14 residues. The ends were cut back, 2 bases at V and 9 bases at J, with 20 bases in the middle. In germline, CDR1 is SQVTM, CDR2 ANQGSEA. In nucleotides, the CDR3 is TGCAGCGTTGAATCGAGGCAGATCCCTACGAGGCAGTACTTC. It codes for CSVESRQIPTRQYF.